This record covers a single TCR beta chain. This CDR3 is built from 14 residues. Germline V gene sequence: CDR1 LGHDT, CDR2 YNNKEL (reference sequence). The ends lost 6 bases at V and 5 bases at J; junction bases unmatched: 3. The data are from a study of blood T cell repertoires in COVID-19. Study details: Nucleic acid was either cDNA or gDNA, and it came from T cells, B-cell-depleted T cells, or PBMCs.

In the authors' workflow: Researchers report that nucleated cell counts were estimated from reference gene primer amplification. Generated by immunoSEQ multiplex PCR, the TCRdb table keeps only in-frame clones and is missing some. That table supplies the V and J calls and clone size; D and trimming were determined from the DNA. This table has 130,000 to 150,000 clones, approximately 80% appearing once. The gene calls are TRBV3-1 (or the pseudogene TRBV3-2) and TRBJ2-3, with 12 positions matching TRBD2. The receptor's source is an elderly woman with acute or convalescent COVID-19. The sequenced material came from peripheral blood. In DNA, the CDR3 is TGTGCCAGCAGGCTAGCGGGGGGGGAAGATACGCAGTATTTT. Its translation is CASRLAGGEDTQYF.